The text below deals with one TCR beta chain. Antigen unknown. This entry is derived from a study of graft-versus-host responses after intestinal transplantation. Study-wide background: Recipients were all induced with anti-thymocyte globulin, then given tacrolimus and steroids for about three years.

With 10 bases clipped from V and 0 bases from J, the junction kept 7 bases outside the gene matches. The germline CDR1 and CDR2 sequences are ENHRY and SYGVKD. There are 14 residues in the CDR3. Study findings and constraints: Early after transplant, HvG declines were associated with peak levels of circulating GvH clones.

Measured with immunoSEQ multiplex PCR; TCRdb has only the in-frame clones, and not every one. The sample carries tens of thousands of clones, roughly 95% recorded once. The clonotype was recovered from a human patient who received an intestinal transplant, so some T cells may come from the graft donor. This chain links TRBV10-3 with TRBJ2-7; 9 bases line up with TRBD2. The source was PBMCs, collected 156 days after intestinal transplant. Written as DNA, the CDR3 is TGTGCCACCGTAGCGGGAGCGCTCTCCTACGAGCAGTACTTC. This gives the protein CATVAGALSYEQYF.